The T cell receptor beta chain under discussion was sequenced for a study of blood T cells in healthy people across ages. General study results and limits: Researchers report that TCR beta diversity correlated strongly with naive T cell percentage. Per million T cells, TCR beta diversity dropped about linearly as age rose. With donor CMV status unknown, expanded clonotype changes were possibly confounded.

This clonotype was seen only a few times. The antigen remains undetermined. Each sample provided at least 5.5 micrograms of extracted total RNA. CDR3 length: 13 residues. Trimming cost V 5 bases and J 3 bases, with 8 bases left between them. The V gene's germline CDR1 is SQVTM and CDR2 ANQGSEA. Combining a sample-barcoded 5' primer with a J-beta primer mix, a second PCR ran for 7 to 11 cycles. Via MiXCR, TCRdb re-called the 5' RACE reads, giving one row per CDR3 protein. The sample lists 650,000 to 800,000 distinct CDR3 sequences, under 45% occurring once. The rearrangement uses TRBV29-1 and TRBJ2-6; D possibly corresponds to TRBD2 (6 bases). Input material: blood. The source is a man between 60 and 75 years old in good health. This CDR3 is CSVTTSGANVLTF. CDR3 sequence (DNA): TGCAGCGTTACGACTAGTGGGGCCAACGTCCTGACTTTC.